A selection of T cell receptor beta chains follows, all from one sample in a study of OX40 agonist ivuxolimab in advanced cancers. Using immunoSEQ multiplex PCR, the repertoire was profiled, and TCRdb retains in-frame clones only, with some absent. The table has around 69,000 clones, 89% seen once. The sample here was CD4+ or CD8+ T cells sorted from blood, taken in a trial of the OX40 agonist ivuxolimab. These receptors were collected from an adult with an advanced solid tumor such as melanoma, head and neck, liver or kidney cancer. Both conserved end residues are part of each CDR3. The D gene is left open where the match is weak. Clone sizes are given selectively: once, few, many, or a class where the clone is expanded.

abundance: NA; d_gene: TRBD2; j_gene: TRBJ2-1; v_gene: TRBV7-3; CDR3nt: TGTGCCAGCAGCTTAATCGGCGCGGGAGGGCCTAATGAGCAGTTCTTC; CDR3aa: CASSLIGAGGPNEQFF
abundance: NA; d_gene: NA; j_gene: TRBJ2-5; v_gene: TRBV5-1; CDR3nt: TGCGCCAGCAGCTTTAACTCCGGGACAAACCAAGAGACCCAGTACTTC; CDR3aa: CASSFNSGTNQETQYF
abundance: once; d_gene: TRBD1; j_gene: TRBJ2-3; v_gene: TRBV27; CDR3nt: TGTGCCAGCAGTTGGGGACAGGGGGGTACGCAGTATTTT; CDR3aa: CASSWGQGGTQYF
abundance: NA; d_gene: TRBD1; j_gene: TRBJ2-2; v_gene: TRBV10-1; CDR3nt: TGCGCCAGCAGTGCAGACAGGGAGCACAACACCGGGGAGCTGTTTTTT; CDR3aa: CASSADREHNTGELFF
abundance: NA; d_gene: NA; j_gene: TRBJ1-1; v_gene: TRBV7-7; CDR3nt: TGTGCCAGCAGCTTAACAGGGACCACTGAAGCTTTCTTT; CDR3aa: CASSLTGTTEAFF
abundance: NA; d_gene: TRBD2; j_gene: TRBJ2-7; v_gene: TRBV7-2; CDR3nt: TGTGCTAGCAGCGAACGACTAGCGGGAGAGGAGCAGTACTTC; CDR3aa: CASSERLAGEEQYF
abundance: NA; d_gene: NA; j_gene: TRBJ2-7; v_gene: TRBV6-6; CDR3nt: TGTGCCAGCAGTACAACAGGGATCGAGCAGTACTTC; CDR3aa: CASSTTGIEQYF
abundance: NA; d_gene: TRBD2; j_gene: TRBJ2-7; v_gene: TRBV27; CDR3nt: TGTGCCAGCAGTTTAAACCGGGCTAGCGGGAATATTTACGAGCAGTACTTC; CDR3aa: CASSLNRASGNIYEQYF
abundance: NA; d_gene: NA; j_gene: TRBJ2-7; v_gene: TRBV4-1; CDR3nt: TGCGCCAGCAGCCAAGTGAACGGACAACTGTACGAGCAGTACTTC; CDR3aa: CASSQVNGQLYEQYF
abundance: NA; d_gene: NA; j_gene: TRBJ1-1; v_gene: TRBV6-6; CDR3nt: TGTGCCAGCAGTTTAGAGGGGCACCCTGACACTGAAGCCTTCTTT; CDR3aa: CASSLEGHPDTEAFF
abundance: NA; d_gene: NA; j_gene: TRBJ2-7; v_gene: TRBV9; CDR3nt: TGTGCCAGCAGCGCGAGGACCGGGGAGCAGTACTTC; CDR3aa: CASSARTGEQYF
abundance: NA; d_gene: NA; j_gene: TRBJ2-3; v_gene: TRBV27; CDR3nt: TGTGCCAGCAGTCCCTGGACAGACACAGATACGCAGTATTTT; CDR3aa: CASSPWTDTDTQYF
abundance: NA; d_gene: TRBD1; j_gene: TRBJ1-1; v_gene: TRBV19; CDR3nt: TGTGCCAGTACCGCGACAGGGTGGACTGAAGCTTTCTTT; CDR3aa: CASTATGWTEAFF
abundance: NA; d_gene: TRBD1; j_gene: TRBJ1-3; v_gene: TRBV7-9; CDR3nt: TGTGCCAGCAGCCCCAGACAGGGGGCATCTGGAAACACCATATATTTT; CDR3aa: CASSPRQGASGNTIYF
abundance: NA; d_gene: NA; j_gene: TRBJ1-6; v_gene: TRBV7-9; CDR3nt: TGTGCCAGCAGCCCAACCCCGGATTCACCCCTCCACTTT; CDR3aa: CASSPTPDSPLHF
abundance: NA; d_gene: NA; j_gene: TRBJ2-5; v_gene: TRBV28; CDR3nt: TGTGCCAGCAGTGCCCCCGGAGGCACGTTTAGAGAGGCCCAGTACTTC; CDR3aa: CASSAPGGTFREAQYF
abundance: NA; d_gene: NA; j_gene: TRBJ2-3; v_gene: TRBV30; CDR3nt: TGTGCCTGGAGTCATGAAGGGCCAGATACGCAGTATTTT; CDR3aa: CAWSHEGPDTQYF
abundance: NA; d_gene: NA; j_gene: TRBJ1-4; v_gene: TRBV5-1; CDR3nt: TGCGCCAGCAGCCCGGTTGCAACTAATGAAAAACTGTTTTTT; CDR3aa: CASSPVATNEKLFF
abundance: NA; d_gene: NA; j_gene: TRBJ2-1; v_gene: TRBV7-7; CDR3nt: TGTGCCAGCAGCTCAAAGGGACTCGCCCTTTTCGATGAGCAGTTCTTC; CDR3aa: CASSSKGLALFDEQFF
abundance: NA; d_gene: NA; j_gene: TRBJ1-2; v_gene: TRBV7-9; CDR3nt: TGTGCCAGCAGCTTAGCGATGGGGTACTATGGCTACACCTTC; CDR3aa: CASSLAMGYYGYTF
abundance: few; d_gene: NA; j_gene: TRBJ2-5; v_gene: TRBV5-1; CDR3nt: TGCGCCAGCAGCTTAAGAGAGACCCAGTACTTC; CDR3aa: CASSLRETQYF
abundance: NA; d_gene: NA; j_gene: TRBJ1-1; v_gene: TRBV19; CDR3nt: TGTGCCAGTAGCCTCATGAACATGAACACTGAAGCTTTCTTT; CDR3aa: CASSLMNMNTEAFF
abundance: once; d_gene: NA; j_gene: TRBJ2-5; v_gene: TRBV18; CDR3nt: TGTGCCAGCTCGTCCGGGACACTTCAAGAGACCCAGTACTTC; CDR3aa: CASSSGTLQETQYF
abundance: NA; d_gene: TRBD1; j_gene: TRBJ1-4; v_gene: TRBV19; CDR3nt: TGTGCCAGTAGTACCCTCCCGGGACAGGGCCTCTTGACTAATGAAAAACTGTTTTTT; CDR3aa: CASSTLPGQGLLTNEKLFF
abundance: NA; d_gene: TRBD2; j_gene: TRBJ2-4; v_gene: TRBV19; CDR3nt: TGTGCCACCTCGGGCGGGAGGGCCGGGCGGAACATTCAGTACTTC; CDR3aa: CATSGGRAGRNIQYF
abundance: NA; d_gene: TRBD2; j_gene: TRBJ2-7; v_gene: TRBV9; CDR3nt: TGTGCCAGCAGCATCGGACTAGCGGGAGCCTACGAGCAGTACTTC; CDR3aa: CASSIGLAGAYEQYF
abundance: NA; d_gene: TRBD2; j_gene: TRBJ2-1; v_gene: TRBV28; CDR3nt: TGTGCCAGCAGTTTACCCGGGACTAGCGGATATGAGCAGTTCTTC; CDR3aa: CASSLPGTSGYEQFF
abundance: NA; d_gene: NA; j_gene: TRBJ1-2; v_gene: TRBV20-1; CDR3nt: TGTGTCGCCGGGACACAACATGGCTACACCTTC; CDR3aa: CVAGTQHGYTF
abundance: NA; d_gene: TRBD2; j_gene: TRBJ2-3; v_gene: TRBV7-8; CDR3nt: TGTGCCAGCAGGAGACTAGCGGGATACACAGATACGCAGTATTTT; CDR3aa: CASRRLAGYTDTQYF
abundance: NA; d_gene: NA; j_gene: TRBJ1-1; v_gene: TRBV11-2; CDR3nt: TGTGCCAGCAGCTGGGGTCGCCCCATGAACACTGAAGCTTTCTTT; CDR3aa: CASSWGRPMNTEAFF
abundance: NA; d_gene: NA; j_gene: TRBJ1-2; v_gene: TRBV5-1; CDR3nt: TGCGCCAGCAGCTTGGGGGGAGACTATGGCTACACCTTC; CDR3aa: CASSLGGDYGYTF
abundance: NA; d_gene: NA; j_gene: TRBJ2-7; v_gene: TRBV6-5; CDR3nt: TGTGCCAGCAGTTACTCCCCGTCGGTCAGGGGCGAGCAGTACTTC; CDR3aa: CASSYSPSVRGEQYF
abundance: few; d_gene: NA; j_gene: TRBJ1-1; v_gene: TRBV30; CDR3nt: TGTGCCTGGAGGGGATGGACTGAAGCTTTCTTT; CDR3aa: CAWRGWTEAFF
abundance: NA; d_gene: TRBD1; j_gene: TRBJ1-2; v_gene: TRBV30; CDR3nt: TGTGCCTGGAGTGCCTTGGGGACAGGAAAATCCTATGGCTACACCTTC; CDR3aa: CAWSALGTGKSYGYTF
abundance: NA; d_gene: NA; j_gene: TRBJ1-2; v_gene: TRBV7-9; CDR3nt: TGTGCCAGCAGCCCATTGGACAGCTTATATGGCTACACCTTC; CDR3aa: CASSPLDSLYGYTF
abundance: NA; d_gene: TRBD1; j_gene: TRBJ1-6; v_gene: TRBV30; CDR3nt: TGTGCCTGGAGTGCTACCGGGACAGTCCCTTCACCCCTCCACTTT; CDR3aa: CAWSATGTVPSPLHF
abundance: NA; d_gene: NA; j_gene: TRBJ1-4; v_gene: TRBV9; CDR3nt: TGTGCCAGCAGCGTAGAAGGGGCGGGTGAAAAACTGTTTTTT; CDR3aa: CASSVEGAGEKLFF
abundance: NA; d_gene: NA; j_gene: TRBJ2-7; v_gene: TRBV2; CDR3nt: TGTGCCAGCAGTGTTCGGGGGTCCGAGCAGTACTTC; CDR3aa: CASSVRGSEQYF
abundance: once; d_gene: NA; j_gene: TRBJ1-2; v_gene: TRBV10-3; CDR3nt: TGTGCCATCACCCCGTCGGGGGGCGATGGCTACACCTTC; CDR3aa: CAITPSGGDGYTF
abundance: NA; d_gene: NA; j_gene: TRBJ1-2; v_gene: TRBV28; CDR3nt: TGTGCCAGCAGTCAGACAGGTGGCTACACCTTC; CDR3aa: CASSQTGGYTF
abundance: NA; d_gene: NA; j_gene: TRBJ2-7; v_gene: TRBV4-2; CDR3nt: TGTGCCAGCAGCCAAGCGGGGTACTCCTACGAGCAGTACTTC; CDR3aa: CASSQAGYSYEQYF
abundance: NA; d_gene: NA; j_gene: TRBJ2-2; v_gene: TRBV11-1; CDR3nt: TGTGCCAGCAGCGACCGGGCCACCGGGGAGCTGTTTTTT; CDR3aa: CASSDRATGELFF
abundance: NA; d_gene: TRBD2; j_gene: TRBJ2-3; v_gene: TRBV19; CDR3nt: TGTGCCAGTAGGAGCGGGAGGCCAGATACGCAGTATTTT; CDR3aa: CASRSGRPDTQYF
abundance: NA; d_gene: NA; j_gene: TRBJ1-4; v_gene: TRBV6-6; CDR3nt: TGTGCCAGCAGTTACAAAGGGGGGCGTGAAAAACTGTTTTTT; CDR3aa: CASSYKGGREKLFF
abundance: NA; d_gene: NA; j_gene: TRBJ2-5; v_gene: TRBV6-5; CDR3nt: TGTGCCAGCAGTTACCGCCAGACAGGACAAGAGACCCAGTACTTC; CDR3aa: CASSYRQTGQETQYF
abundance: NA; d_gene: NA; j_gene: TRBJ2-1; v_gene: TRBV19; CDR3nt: TGTGCCAGTAGTGCAGGACAAAACTCCTACAATGAGCAGTTCTTC; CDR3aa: CASSAGQNSYNEQFF
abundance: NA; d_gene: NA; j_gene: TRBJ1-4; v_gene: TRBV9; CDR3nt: TGTGCCAGCAGCCCCAGGGTGACGGTTGAAAAACTGTTTTTT; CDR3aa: CASSPRVTVEKLFF
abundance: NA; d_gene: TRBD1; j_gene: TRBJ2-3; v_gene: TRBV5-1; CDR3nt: TGCGCCAGCAGCTTGAATTCAGGGGGCTCCACAGATACGCAGTATTTT; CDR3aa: CASSLNSGGSTDTQYF
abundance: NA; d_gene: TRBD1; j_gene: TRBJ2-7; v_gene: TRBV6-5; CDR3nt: TGTGCCAGCCATCTCCGGACAGGGAATTCCTACGAGCAGTACTTC; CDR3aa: CASHLRTGNSYEQYF
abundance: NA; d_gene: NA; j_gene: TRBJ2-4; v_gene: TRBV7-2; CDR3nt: TGTGCCAGCAGCCTTCGGCAGGGAATGGCCAAAAACATTCAGTACTTC; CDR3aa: CASSLRQGMAKNIQYF
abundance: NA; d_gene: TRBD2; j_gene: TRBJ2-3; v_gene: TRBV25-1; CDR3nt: TGTGCCAGCAGCGGGACTAGCGGGAGGTATGGGGATACGCAGTATTTT; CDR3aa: CASSGTSGRYGDTQYF